These 16 T cell receptor beta chains originate from one sample sequenced in a study of shared clonotypes between healthy human individuals. TCRdb's copy holds only in-frame clones and misses some; the assay was immunoSEQ multiplex PCR. The sample shows a few hundred thousand clones, 97% of them seen only once. The specimen was naive CD4+ T cells sorted from blood. Described subset: CD45RA+ positively selected. The receptors shown here come from a woman aged 30 to 39 in good health.

The chain links TRBV27 to TRBJ1-1; 7 positions match TRBD1. Looked up from germline, CDR1 is MNHEY and CDR2 is SMNVEV (reference sequence). With V trimmed by 5 bases and J by 5 bases, 8 bases remained unmatched. The CDR3 runs to 14 residues. The CDR3 DNA reads TGTGCCAGCAGTCCCCTCCGACAGGGTACTGAAGCTTTCTTT. It codes for CASSPLRQGTEAFF.

As to this clone: The same CDR3 can be traced to other DNA sequences in this sample. J is TRBJ1-1 and V is TRBV19, with D unclear. Germline CDR1 reads LNHDA; CDR2 reads SQIVND (reference sequence). This CDR3 contains 12 residues. V was trimmed by 6 bases and J by 1 base, leaving 6 bases between them. The chain's CDR3 is CASSRRNTEAFF. Written as DNA, the CDR3 is TGTGCCAGTAGCCGCCGGAACACTGAAGCTTTCTTT.

The chain combines TRBV27 with TRBJ1-4, with D possibly being TRBD1 (5 bases). CDR3 length equals 16 residues. Germline V CDR1 and CDR2: MNHEY, SMNVEV (reference sequence). The V gene lost 3 bases and the J gene lost 8 bases, with 19 bases spanning the gap. The CDR3 DNA reads TGTGCCAGCAGTTTTCGTAGGTCTAGACAGTTGGAAAAACTGTTTTTT. Translating gives CASSFRRSRQLEKLFF.

The chain joins TRBV10-3 to TRBJ2-1; weak D call: TRBD1 (6 bases). This CDR3 has 14 amino acids. V shed 2 bases and J shed 3 bases, with 8 bases lying between them. Looked up from germline, CDR1 is ENHRY and CDR2 is SYGVKD. The CDR3 loop is CAISEETGYNEQFF. CDR3 sequence (DNA): TGTGCCATCAGTGAGGAGACAGGCTACAATGAGCAGTTCTTC.

The V call is TRBV10-3, the J call TRBJ2-7; 8 nucleotides match TRBD2. CDR3 length: 15 residues. V trimming: 3 bases; J trimming: 7 bases; junction bases outside the gene matches: 11. Per germline, CDR1 ENHRY and CDR2 SYGVKD. The CDR3 nucleotides read TGTGCCATCAGTGACACCGGGACTAGGCCGTGGGAGCAGTACTTC. It codes for CAISDTGTRPWEQYF.

This clone appeared a single time. The chain combines TRBV6-5 with TRBJ2-1; tentatively, D is TRBD1 (6 bases). V was clipped by 2 bases and J by 4 bases, with 9 bases between them. The CDR3 loop spans 14 amino acids. Germline loops: CDR1 MNHEY, CDR2 SVGAGI. The DNA of the CDR3 is TGTGCCAGCAGTTACAGGGACAAATACAATGAGCAGTTCTTC. Protein: CASSYRDKYNEQFF.

The chain links TRBV27 to TRBJ2-6; D remains unclear. The germline gives CDR1 MNHEY, CDR2 SMNVEV (reference sequence). V lost 1 base, J lost 1 base, and 8 bases lay in between. CDR3 length equals 16 residues. The DNA for the CDR3 is TGTGCCAGCAGTTTATTCCGGGCATCTGGGGCCAACGTCCTGACTTTC. It is translated as CASSLFRASGANVLTF. The entire variable domain, with the rest obtained from reference TRBV27 and TRBJ2-6, is as follows: EAQVTQNPRYLITVTGKKLTVTCSQNMNHEYMSWYRQDPGLGLRQIYYSMNVEVTDKGDVPEGYKVSRKEKRNFPLILESPSPNQTSLYFCASSLFRASGANVLTFGAGSRLTVL.

This sequence joins TRBV28 and TRBJ1-4; TRBD1 matches 7 bases. The trim removed 2 bases at V and 8 bases at J, leaving 5 bases unmatched. CDR3 size: 14 residues. CDR1 is MDHEN, CDR2 SYDVKM, per germline. The CDR3 loop is CASSLEQGMEKLFF. CDR3 DNA: TGTGCCAGCAGTTTAGAACAGGGGATGGAAAAACTGTTTTTT.

Note on this clone: Other DNA variants within this sample encode the same CDR3. The chain links TRBV5-1 to TRBJ2-6; 7 bases are a match to TRBD2. Germline V gene lookup returns CDR1 SGHRS and CDR2 YFSETQ. J was trimmed by 0 bases and V by 4 bases; bases with no gene match: 1. The CDR3 runs 15 residues. The CDR3 coding sequence is TGCGCCAGCAGCCCGGGAGGCTCTGGGGCCAACGTCCTGACTTTC. Translation: CASSPGGSGANVLTF.

The rearrangement joins TRBV4-2 to TRBJ1-4; perhaps TRBD1 as D (5 bases). Germline CDR1 is LGHNA and CDR2 is YNFKEQ. V was pared by 1 base and J by 7 bases, with 13 bases between. This CDR3 spans 15 amino acids. CDR3 sequence (DNA): TGTGCCAGCAGCCAAGCCACCACAGGAGCTGAAAAACTGTTTTTT. It is translated as CASSQATTGAEKLFF.

Here the CDR3 DNA reads TGTGCCAGCAGCTTATGGTTGGAGAGAAACATTCAGTACTTC. Its protein product is CASSLWLERNIQYF. This rearrangement joins TRBV11-2 to TRBJ2-4, with D hard to call. The V gene lost 2 bases and the J gene lost 6 bases, with 11 bases spanning the gap. Per the germline V gene, CDR1 is SGHAT and CDR2 is FQNNGV. The CDR3 is 14 residues long.

The rearrangement links TRBV28 to TRBJ2-3; 9 bases agree with TRBD1. CDR1 and CDR2 (germline): MDHEN, SYDVKM. The CDR3 length is 16 residues. Losses at the gene ends were 3 bases for V and 4 bases for J; bases not matched to a gene: 8. In nucleotides, the CDR3 is TGTGCCAGCAGTTTGCTGGGACAGGGCTTTCCAGATACGCAGTATTTT. Translating gives CASSLLGQGFPDTQYF.

The chain combines TRBV19 with TRBJ1-3; D call uncertain. Trimming pared 8 bases from V and 0 bases from J, leaving 5 bases between. CDR1 and CDR2 (germline): LNHDA, SQIVND (reference sequence). The CDR3 spans 12 residues. CDR3 coding DNA: TGTGCCAGTCAGAGCTCTGGAAACACCATATATTTT. Protein sequence: CASQSSGNTIYF.

The chain employs TRBV19 and TRBJ1-6; D remains unclear. The length of the CDR3 is 14 residues. CDR1 and CDR2 from the germline V gene are LNHDA and SQIVND (reference sequence). The germline V and J ends were trimmed by 3 bases and 6 bases, with 9 bases remaining between them. The CDR3 DNA sequence: TGTGCCAGTAGTATGTGGGGTATTAATTCACCCCTCCACTTT. It codes for CASSMWGINSPLHF.

The chain joins TRBV2 to TRBJ1-1, with 8 nucleotides matching TRBD1. This CDR3 has 14 residues. The ends lost 2 bases at V and 13 bases at J; junction bases unmatched: 12. The V gene's germline CDR1 is SNHLY and CDR2 FYNNEI. The DNA of the CDR3 is TGTGCCAGCAGTGAAATGTCGCCGCGGGACAGGTTTTTCTTT. The encoded protein is CASSEMSPRDRFFF.

The rearrangement joins TRBV13 to TRBJ1-3; a weak D match, TRBD1 (5 bases). Looked up from germline, CDR1 is PRHDT and CDR2 is FYEKMQ (reference sequence). The CDR3 runs to 17 residues. Trimming pared 2 bases from V and 4 bases from J, leaving 18 bases between. As DNA, the CDR3 is TGTGCCAGCAGCTTATGGATAGAGGGGAGTCCCGGAAACACCATATATTTT. Its translation is CASSLWIEGSPGNTIYF.